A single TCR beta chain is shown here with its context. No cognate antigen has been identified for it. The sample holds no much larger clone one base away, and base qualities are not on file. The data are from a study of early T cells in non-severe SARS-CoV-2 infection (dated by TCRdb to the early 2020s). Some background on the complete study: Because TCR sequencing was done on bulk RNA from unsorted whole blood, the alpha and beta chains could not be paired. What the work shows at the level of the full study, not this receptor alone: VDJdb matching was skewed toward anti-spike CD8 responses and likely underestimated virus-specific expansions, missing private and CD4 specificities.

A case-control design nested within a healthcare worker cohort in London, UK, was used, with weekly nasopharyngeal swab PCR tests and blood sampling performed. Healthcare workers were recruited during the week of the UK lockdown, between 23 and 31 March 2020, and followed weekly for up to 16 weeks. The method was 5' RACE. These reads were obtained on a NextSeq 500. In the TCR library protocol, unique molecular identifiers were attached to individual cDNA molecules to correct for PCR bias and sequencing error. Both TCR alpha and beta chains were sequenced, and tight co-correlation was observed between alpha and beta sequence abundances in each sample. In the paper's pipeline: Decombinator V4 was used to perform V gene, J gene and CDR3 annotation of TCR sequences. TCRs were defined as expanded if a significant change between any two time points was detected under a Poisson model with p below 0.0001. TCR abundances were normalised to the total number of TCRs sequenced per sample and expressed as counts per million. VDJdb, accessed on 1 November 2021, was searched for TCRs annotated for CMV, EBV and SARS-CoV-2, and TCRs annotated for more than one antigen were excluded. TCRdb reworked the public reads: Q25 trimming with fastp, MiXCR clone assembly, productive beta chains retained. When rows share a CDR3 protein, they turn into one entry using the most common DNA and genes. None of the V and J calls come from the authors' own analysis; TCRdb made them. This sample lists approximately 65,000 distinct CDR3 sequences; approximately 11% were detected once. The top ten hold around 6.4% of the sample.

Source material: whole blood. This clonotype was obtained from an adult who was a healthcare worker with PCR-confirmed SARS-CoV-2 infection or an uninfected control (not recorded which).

Here the CDR3 is given as CASSPPLDTLIYNEQFF. At the DNA level, the sequence is TGTGCCAGCAGCCCGCCCCTGGACACTCTGATCTACAATGAGCAGTTCTTC. Recombination connected TRBV7-6 to TRBJ2-1; 5 matching bases give a weak D call of TRBD1. CDR3 length: 17 amino acids, cysteine to phenylalanine. Only the CDR3 DNA is retained, 51 bases long and in frame from the first base. V and J lose 5 bases and 3 bases, and a span of 20 bases separates them. CDR1 and CDR2, looked up from the germline V gene, are SGHVS and FNYEAQ. Full variable domain (CDR3 extended with the reference TRBV7-6 and TRBJ2-1 proteins): GAGVSQSPRYKVTKRGQDVALRCDPISGHVSLYWYRQALGQGPEFLTYFNYEAQQDKSGLPNDRFSAERPEGSISTLTIQRTEQRDSAMYRCASSPPLDTLIYNEQFFGPGTRLTVL.